This T cell receptor beta chain was sequenced for a study of blood T cell repertoires in COVID-19. Overall study context: COVID-19 samples, acute and convalescent, were from the United States, Italy and Spain.

The V and J ends lost 4 bases and 5 bases respectively, with 17 bases between them. The CDR3 has 15 amino acids. The germline CDR1 and CDR2 sequences are PRHDT and FYEKMQ (reference sequence). Using immunoSEQ multiplex PCR, the repertoire was profiled, and TCRdb retains in-frame clones only, with some absent. Here the sample spans about 270,000 clones, around 90% being singletons. Clinical histories supplied by participants themselves formed the basis of cohort assignment. The material sequenced was PBMCs or T cells enriched from blood (not recorded which). The chain employs TRBV13 and TRBJ1-1; TRBD1 is a possible D gene (5 bases). This receptor was taken from a woman between 50 and 59 years old who had recovered from COVID-19. For the CDR3, the DNA is TGTGCCAGCAGCTGGGACCCGGGGGATTTAACTGAAGCTTTCTTT. As protein: CASSWDPGDLTEAFF.